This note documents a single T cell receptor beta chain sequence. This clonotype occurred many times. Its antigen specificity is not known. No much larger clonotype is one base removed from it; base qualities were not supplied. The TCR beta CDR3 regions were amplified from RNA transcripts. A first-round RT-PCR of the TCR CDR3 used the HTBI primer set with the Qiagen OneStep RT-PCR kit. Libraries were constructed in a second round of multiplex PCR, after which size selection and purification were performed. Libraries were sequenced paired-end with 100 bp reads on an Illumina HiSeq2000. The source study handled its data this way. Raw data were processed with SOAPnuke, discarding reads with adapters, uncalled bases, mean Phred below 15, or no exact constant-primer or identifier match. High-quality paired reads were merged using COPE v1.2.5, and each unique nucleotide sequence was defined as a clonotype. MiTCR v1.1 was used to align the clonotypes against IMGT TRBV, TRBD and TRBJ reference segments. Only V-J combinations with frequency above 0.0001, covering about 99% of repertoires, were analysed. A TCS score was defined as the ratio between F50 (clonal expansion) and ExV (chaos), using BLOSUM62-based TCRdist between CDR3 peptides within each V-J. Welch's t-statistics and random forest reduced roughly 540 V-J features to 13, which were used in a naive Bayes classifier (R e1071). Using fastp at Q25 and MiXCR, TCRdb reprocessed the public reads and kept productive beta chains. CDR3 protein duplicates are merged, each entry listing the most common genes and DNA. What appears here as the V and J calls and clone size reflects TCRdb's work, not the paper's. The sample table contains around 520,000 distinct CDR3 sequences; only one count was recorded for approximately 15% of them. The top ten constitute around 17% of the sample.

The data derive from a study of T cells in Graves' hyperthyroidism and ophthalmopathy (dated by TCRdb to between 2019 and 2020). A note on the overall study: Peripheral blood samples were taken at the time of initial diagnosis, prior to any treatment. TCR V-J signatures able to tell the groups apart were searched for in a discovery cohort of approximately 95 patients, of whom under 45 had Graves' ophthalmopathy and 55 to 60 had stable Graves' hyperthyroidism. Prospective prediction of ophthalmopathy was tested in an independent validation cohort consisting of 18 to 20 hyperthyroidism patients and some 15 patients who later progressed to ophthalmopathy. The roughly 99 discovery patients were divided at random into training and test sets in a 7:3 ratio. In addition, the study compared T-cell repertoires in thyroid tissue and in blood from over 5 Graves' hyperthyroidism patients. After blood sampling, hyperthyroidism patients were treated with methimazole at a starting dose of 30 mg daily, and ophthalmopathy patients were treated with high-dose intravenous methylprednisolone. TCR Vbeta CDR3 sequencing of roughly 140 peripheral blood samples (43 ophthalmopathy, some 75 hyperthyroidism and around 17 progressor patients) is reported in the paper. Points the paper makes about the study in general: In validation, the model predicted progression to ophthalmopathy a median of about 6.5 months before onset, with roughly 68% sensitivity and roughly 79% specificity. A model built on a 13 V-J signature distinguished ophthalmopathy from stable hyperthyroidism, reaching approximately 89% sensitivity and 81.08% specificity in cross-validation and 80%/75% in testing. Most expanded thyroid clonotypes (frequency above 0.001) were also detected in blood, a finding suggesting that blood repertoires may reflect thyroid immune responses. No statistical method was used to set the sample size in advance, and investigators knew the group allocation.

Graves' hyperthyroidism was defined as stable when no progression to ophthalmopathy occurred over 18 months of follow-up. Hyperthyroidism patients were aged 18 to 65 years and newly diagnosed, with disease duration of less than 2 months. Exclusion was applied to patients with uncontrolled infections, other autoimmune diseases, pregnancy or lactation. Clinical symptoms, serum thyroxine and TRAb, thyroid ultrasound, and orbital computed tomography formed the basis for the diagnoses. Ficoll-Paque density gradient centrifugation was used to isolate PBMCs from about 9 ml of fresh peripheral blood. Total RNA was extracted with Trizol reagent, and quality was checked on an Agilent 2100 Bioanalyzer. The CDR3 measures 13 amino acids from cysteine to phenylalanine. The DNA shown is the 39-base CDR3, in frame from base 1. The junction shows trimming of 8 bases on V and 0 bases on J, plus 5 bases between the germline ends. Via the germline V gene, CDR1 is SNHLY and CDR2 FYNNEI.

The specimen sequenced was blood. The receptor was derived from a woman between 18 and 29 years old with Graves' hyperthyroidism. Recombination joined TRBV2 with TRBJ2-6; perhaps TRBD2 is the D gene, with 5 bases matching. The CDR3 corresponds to CASGSSGANVLTF. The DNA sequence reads TGTGCCAGCGGGAGCTCTGGGGCCAACGTCCTGACTTTC.